These 15 T cell receptor beta chains came from one sample sequenced in a study of blood T cell repertoires in COVID-19. Repertoires were generated with immunoSEQ multiplex PCR, while TCRdb's copy carries only in-frame clones and drops some. The data hold approximately 320,000 clones, with more than 90% observed a single time. Sequencing was carried out using PBMCs or T cells enriched from blood (not recorded which). The receptors were gathered from a man in his sixties who had recovered from COVID-19.

This chain connects TRBV11-2 to TRBJ2-1; 11 bases match TRBD1. This CDR3 has 17 residues. V lost 2 bases, J lost 6 bases, and 9 bases stayed unmatched. Looked up from germline, CDR1 is SGHAT and CDR2 is FQNNGV. The CDR3 DNA sequence: TGTGCCAGCAGCTTAACAGGACAGGGGGCGCAGGGCAATGAGCAGTTCTTC. The encoded protein is CASSLTGQGAQGNEQFF.

The V call is TRBV20-1, the J call TRBJ2-3, with D maybe TRBD2 (6 bases). V lost 6 bases and J lost 11, with 15 bases in between. Germline V gene data show CDR1 as DFQATT and CDR2 as SNEGSKA (reference sequence). The CDR3 consists of 11 residues. Here the CDR3 reads CSARPGLVQYF. The CDR3 nucleotides read TGCAGTGCACGACCGGGACTGGTGCAGTATTTT.

The rearrangement links TRBV10-3 to TRBJ1-1; 8 nucleotides agree with TRBD1. The junction had 25 bases not matched to a gene; V was cut back by 4 bases and J by 3 bases. This CDR3 spans 21 amino acids. Germline values: CDR1 ENHRY, CDR2 SYGVKD. The CDR3 region has the DNA TGTGCCATCAGTGGGACAGGGTTAGAGGCAATAAGAACACCAATTTACACTGAAGCTTTCTTT. Residues: CAISGTGLEAIRTPIYTEAFF.

The rearrangement links TRBV2 to TRBJ1-1, with D maybe TRBD1 (6 bases). CDR1 and CDR2 (germline): SNHLY, FYNNEI. CDR3 length equals 13 residues. Trimming removed 5 bases at V and 1 base at J, with 8 bases between. CDR3 coding DNA: TGTGCCAGCAGTCCGACAGGGAACACTGAAGCTTTCTTT. It is translated as CASSPTGNTEAFF.

The chain carries TRBV6-5 and TRBJ2-3; D is perhaps TRBD2 (6 bases). The CDR3 sequence is 14 residues long. Germline loops: CDR1 MNHEY, CDR2 SVGAGI. Deletions cut 4 bases from V and 2 bases from J, with 10 bases between. The CDR3 DNA reads TGTGCCAGCAGTTCCCGGGACTCCACAGATACGCAGTATTTT. Translating it yields CASSSRDSTDTQYF.

The gene calls are TRBV4-1 and TRBJ2-1; 11 positions match TRBD2. Germline V gene data show CDR1 as MGHRA and CDR2 as YSYEKL. V was pared by 4 bases and J by 6 bases, with 14 bases of the junction left unmatched. The CDR3 runs to 18 residues. CDR3 sequence reads: CASSPIAGGISIFNEQFF. CDR3 nucleotides: TGCGCCAGCAGCCCAATAGCGGGGGGGATTTCAATTTTCAATGAGCAGTTCTTC.

The V call is TRBV5-6, the J call TRBJ1-1; 7 bases line up with TRBD1. The CDR3 is 15 residues long. Germline V gene data show CDR1 as SGHDT and CDR2 as YYEEEE. Trimming cost V 3 bases and J 2 bases; bases outside gene matches: 7. Written as DNA, the CDR3 is TGTGCCAGCAGCTCCCGCAGGGGGGCTAACACTGAAGCTTTCTTT. Encoded protein: CASSSRRGANTEAFF. Variable domain in full (rest from reference TRBV5-6 and TRBJ1-1): DAGVTQSPTHLIKTRGQQVTLRCSPKSGHDTVSWYQQALGQGPQFIFQYYEEEERQRGNFPDRFSGHQFPNYSSELNVNALLLGDSALYLCASSSRRGANTEAFFGQGTRLTVV.

The V gene is TRBV7-9, the J gene TRBJ1-2; weak D call: TRBD1 (6 bases). The CDR3 sequence is 13 residues long. V dropped 1 base and J dropped 6 bases, with 9 bases sitting between them. CDR1 is SEHNR and CDR2 is FQNEAQ in the germline V gene (reference sequence). The CDR3 coding sequence is TGTGCCAGCAGCTTAGAACAGGGCCATGGCTACACCTTC. Protein: CASSLEQGHGYTF.

The gene calls are TRBV19 and TRBJ1-1, with 7 bases identical to TRBD1. V lost 5 bases to trimming and J lost 5 bases; unmatched junction nucleotides: 8. CDR1 LNHDA and CDR2 SQIVND come from the germline V gene (reference sequence). This CDR3 comprises 14 residues. CDR3 sequence reads: CASSLGQAETEAFF. In DNA form, the CDR3 reads TGTGCCAGTAGTCTTGGACAGGCCGAAACTGAAGCTTTCTTT.

This clone was seen more than once but under ten times. The rearrangement joins TRBV9 to TRBJ2-7; 7 nucleotides align to TRBD1. The CDR3 length is 14 residues. CDR1 and CDR2 from the germline V gene are SGDLS and YYNGEE. Trimming cost V 0 bases and J 4 bases; bases outside gene matches: 4. CDR3 in amino acids: CASSVGQGGYEQYF. In DNA, the CDR3 is TGTGCCAGCAGCGTAGGACAGGGTGGATACGAGCAGTACTTC.

The V call is TRBV5-1, the J call TRBJ2-1; D perhaps matches TRBD1 (7 bases). CDR1 is SGHRS and CDR2 is YFSETQ in the germline V gene. V dropped 4 bases and J dropped 2 bases, with 13 bases sitting between them. CDR3 length: 15 amino acids. The CDR3 loop is CASSAGQRTYNEQFF. Here the CDR3 DNA reads TGCGCCAGCAGCGCGGGACAGCGAACCTACAATGAGCAGTTCTTC.

This rearrangement joins TRBV5-1 to TRBJ1-2; TRBD1 matches at 12 bases. V trimming: 6 bases; J trimming: 4 bases; junction bases outside the gene matches: 13. This CDR3 has 17 amino acids. CDR1 SGHRS and CDR2 YFSETQ come from the germline V gene. The CDR3 DNA is TGCGCCAGCAACTCAGGGACAGGGGGCCGATTCGGCTATGGCTACACCTTC. Amino acids: CASNSGTGGRFGYGYTF.

The chain couples TRBV6-5 to TRBJ1-2, with TRBD1 matching 7 bases. This CDR3 contains 12 residues. Unmatched junction bases numbered 4, after V lost 5 bases and J lost 7 bases. From germline, CDR1 is MNHEY and CDR2 SVGAGI. This CDR3 is CASSPGGLGYTF. The CDR3, as DNA: TGTGCCAGCAGTCCAGGGGGTCTTGGCTACACCTTC.

This clone was seen only once. CDR3 sequence reads: CASSLGEAPYEQYF. CDR3 bases: TGCGCCAGCAGCTTGGGGGAGGCCCCCTACGAGCAGTACTTC. The chain has TRBV5-1 and TRBJ2-7, with D maybe TRBD2 (6 bases). The CDR3 spans 14 residues. V shed 0 bases and J shed 2 bases, with 9 bases lying between them. Germline CDR1 SGHRS, CDR2 YFSETQ.

V gene TRBV30 combines with J gene TRBJ1-5; D unresolved. Deletions cut 0 bases from V and 2 bases from J, with 17 bases between. The germline V gene has CDR1 GTSNPN and CDR2 SVGIG (reference sequence). The CDR3 is 17 residues long. CDR3 sequence reads: CAWSVRLGAVGNQPQHF. CDR3 sequence (DNA): TGTGCCTGGAGTGTACGACTGGGAGCGGTGGGCAATCAGCCCCAGCATTTT.